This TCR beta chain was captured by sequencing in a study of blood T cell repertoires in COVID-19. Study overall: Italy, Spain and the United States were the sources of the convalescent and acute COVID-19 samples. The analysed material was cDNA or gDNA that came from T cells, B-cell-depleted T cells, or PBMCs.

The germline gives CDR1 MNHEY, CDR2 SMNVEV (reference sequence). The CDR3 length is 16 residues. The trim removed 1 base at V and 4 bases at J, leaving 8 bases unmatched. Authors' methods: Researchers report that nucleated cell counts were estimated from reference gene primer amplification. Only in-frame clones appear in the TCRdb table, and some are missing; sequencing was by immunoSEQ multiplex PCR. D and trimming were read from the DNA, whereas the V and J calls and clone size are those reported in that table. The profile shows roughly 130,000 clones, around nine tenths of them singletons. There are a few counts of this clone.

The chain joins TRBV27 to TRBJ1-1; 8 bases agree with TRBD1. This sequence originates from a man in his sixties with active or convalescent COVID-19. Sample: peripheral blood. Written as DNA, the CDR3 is TGTGCCAGCAGTTTATATGGGACAGGCGGAGGCACTGAAGCTTTCTTT. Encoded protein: CASSLYGTGGGTEAFF.